A single sample is the source of the 2 T cell receptor beta chains below, sequenced in a study of blood T cell repertoires in COVID-19. Clones were sequenced by immunoSEQ multiplex PCR, and TCRdb holds only the in-frame ones, with some missing. The data contain some 240,000 clones, 65% to 85% of them singletons. The sequencing input was peripheral blood. The receptors derive from a woman aged 40 to 49 who had recovered from COVID-19.

This rearrangement joins TRBV6-5 to TRBJ2-7; D perhaps matches TRBD2 (6 bases). Trimming stripped 8 bases from V and 2 bases from J, with 16 bases between. The CDR3 totals 14 residues. Germline-derived CDR1 and CDR2 are MNHEY and SVGAGI. This chain's CDR3 is CASGIAGGAYEQYF. CDR3 DNA: TGTGCCAGCGGGATAGCTGGAGGGGCCTACGAGCAGTACTTC.

The chain employs TRBV6-6 and TRBJ2-7; tentative D call: TRBD1 (6 bases). Germline V gene sequence: CDR1 MNHNY, CDR2 SVGAGI (reference sequence). This CDR3 spans 13 amino acids. V lost 2 bases, J lost 4 bases, and 9 bases lay in between. The CDR3 reads CASSYADRYEQYF. The CDR3 nucleotides read TGTGCCAGCAGTTACGCAGACAGGTACGAGCAGTACTTC.